The 23 T cell receptor beta chains reported below all come from one sample, sequenced in a study of regulatory T cells in long-lasting Graves disease. The authors built TCR beta libraries using iRepertoire HTBI primers and Arm-PCR of CDR3 regions. One entry per CDR3 protein, called by TCRdb with MiXCR from the multiplex PCR reads. The repertoire holds about 540,000 distinct CDR3 sequences, with approximately 12% as singletons. Specified time point: newly diagnosed GD, antithyroid drugs for less than 3 months. Construction of the TCR library relied on RNA isolated from PBMCs. The same sample was also used in a study of T cells in Graves' hyperthyroidism and ophthalmopathy.

Here the sequenced sample was peripheral blood mononuclear cells (PBMCs), taken at new diagnosis, from a patient treated with antithyroid drugs. These receptor sequences come from a man younger than 40 with Graves disease.

Remarks on this clonotype: This may be a read error: a much more frequent sequence differs by one nucleotide. The chain links TRBV11-2 to TRBJ2-1, with D tentatively TRBD1 (6 bases). The CDR3 extends over 15 amino acids. Germline V lookup: CDR1 SGHAT, CDR2 FQNNGV. Here the CDR3 reads CASSNPFDRYNEQSF. CDR3 coding DNA: TGTGCCAGCAGCAATCCCTTTGACAGGTACAATGAGCAGTCCTTC.

The table lists this clonotype with many counts. The chain employs TRBV7-9 and TRBJ2-3, with D hard to call. CDR3 size: 10 residues. Germline CDR1 and CDR2: SEHNR and FQNEAQ (reference sequence). Deletions cut 10 bases from V and 6 bases from J, with 8 bases between. The CDR3 here is CATPGDTQYF. CDR3 bases: TGTGCCACCCCTGGGGATACGCAGTATTTT.

Remarks on this clonotype: This may arise from a read error, as a much more abundant clone is one base away. The rearrangement joins TRBV7-6 to TRBJ1-2; maybe TRBD1 (5 bases). CDR3 length: 16 amino acids. V dropped 5 bases and J dropped 4 bases, with 20 bases sitting between them. The V gene's germline CDR1 is SGHVS and CDR2 FNYEAQ. The chain's CDR3 is CASSLTDRGRGYGYTF. CDR3 DNA sequence: TGTGCCAGCAGCCTTACGGATCGGGGCCGGGGCTATGGCTACACCTTC.

This clonotype was found a few times. At one end the junction does not follow the germline gene, possibly because of a read error. The chain links TRBV6-2 or TRBV6-3 to TRBJ1-2, with TRBD1 as a possible D gene (5 bases). Germline assignment: CDR1 MNHEY and CDR2 SVGEGT. This CDR3 comprises 13 residues. CDR3 residues: CTSSYPQGWGYTF. As DNA, the CDR3 is TGTACCAGCAGTTACCCCCAGGGTTGGGGCTACACCTTC.

This clonotype occurred many times. The J gene is TRBJ2-1, the V gene TRBV27; the match to TRBD2 covers 8 bases. The CDR3 is made up of 15 amino acids. V was pared by 3 bases and J by 14 bases, with 15 bases of the junction left unmatched. Germline CDR1 is MNHEY and CDR2 is SMNVEV (reference sequence). The CDR3 loop reads CASSFRGLAGWVKFF. CDR3 sequence (DNA): TGTGCCAGCAGTTTTCGAGGACTAGCCGGATGGGTTAAGTTCTTC.

This clonotype was observed a handful of times. V gene TRBV3-1 combines with J gene TRBJ1-1; 10 bases fit TRBD1. CDR1 is LGHDT and CDR2 is YNNKEL in the germline V gene (reference sequence). With 4 bases clipped from V and 10 bases from J, the junction kept 3 bases outside the gene matches. The CDR3 spans 12 residues. CDR3 bases: TGTGCCAGCAGCCCCGGACAGGGGGGAGCTTTCTTT. It codes for CASSPGQGGAFF.

This clonotype was detected ten times or more. V and J are TRBV6-2 or TRBV6-3 and TRBJ2-1; TRBD2 aligns across 12 bases. Trimming cost V 6 bases and J 6 bases; bases outside gene matches: 9. CDR3 length: 16 residues. Germline CDR1 is MNHEY and CDR2 is SVGEGT. CDR3 region: CASSATSGSRINEQFF. DNA of the CDR3: TGTGCCAGCAGCGCGACTAGCGGGAGTCGTATCAATGAGCAGTTCTTC.

The rearrangement links TRBV4-1 to TRBJ1-2; 10 bases line up with TRBD1. Germline trimming cut 1 base from V and 4 bases from J; bases unmatched to any gene: 12. Germline CDR1 is MGHRA and CDR2 is YSYEKL. The CDR3 totals 18 residues. DNA of the CDR3: TGCGCCAGCAGCCAAGCCCCGGGCGGGACAGGGGAAGGCTATGGCTACACCTTC. Amino acid sequence: CASSQAPGGTGEGYGYTF.

This clonotype was picked up a small number of times. V is TRBV20-1 and J is TRBJ2-7; 7 nucleotides line up with TRBD2. V gave up 3 bases and J gave up 4 bases; unmatched junction bases: 3. The CDR3 has 12 residues. Germline CDR1 is DFQATT and CDR2 is SNEGSKA (reference sequence). The CDR3 sequence is CSARREWYEQYF. The CDR3 bases are TGCAGTGCTAGGCGGGAGTGGTACGAGCAGTACTTC.

This clonotype was seen many times. The DNA for the CDR3 is TGTGCCAGCAGCTTAGATCGGGACGGTTACGAGCAGTACTTC. Residues: CASSLDRDGYEQYF. The chain couples TRBV11-2 to TRBJ2-7; D could derive from TRBD1 or TRBD2 (5 bases each). CDR1 and CDR2 (germline): SGHAT, FQNNGV. The length of the CDR3 is 14 residues. The V end was cut by 0 bases, the J end by 4 bases, with 10 bases between.

The chain combines TRBV5-1 with TRBJ1-3; a possible D gene is TRBD1 (6 bases). With 4 bases removed from V and 0 bases from J, the gap between germline ends came to 11 bases. The germline V gene encodes CDR1 SGHRS and CDR2 YFSETQ. This CDR3 contains 15 residues. CDR3 in DNA: TGCGCCAGCAGCCTAGGGGGGGGCTCTGGAAACACCATATATTTT. This sequence encodes CASSLGGGSGNTIYF.

This clonotype showed up many times. The J gene is TRBJ2-5, the V gene TRBV7-3; perhaps TRBD2 as D (5 bases). This CDR3 is built from 15 residues. Per germline, CDR1 SGHTA and CDR2 FQGTGA. Deletions cut 2 bases from V and 7 bases from J, with 17 bases between. CDR3 loop: CASSLDPGTAATQYF. The CDR3 DNA follows: TGTGCCAGCAGCTTAGATCCAGGAACAGCGGCGACCCAGTACTTC.

With respect to this clonotype: A far bigger clonotype differs at one base, so this is likely a read error. The V call is TRBV7-9, the J call TRBJ2-2, with 9 positions matching TRBD2. Per germline, CDR1 SEHNR and CDR2 FQNEAQ (reference sequence). The CDR3 contains 16 residues. DNA for the CDR3: TGTGCCAACAGCTTAGAGTCTAGCGGGATCACCGGGGAGCTGTTTTTT. Amino acid sequence: CANSLESSGITGELFF.

This clonotype showed up many times. The chain joins TRBV7-2 to TRBJ2-3; no reliable D call. Deletions cut 2 bases from V and 2 bases from J, with 5 bases between. CDR3 length equals 13 residues. Germline assignment: CDR1 SGHTA and CDR2 FQGNSA. For the CDR3, the DNA is TGTGCCAGCAGCTTATTCGACACAGATACGCAGTATTTT. It codes for CASSLFDTDTQYF.

Ten or more counts support this clonotype. The chain links TRBV29-1 to TRBJ2-1, with D possibly matching TRBD1 (5 bases). CDR1 is SQVTM, CDR2 ANQGSEA, per germline. V was trimmed by 4 bases and J by 4 bases, leaving 11 bases between them. CDR3 length equals 13 residues. The CDR3 loop reads CSVAAGLYNEQFF. CDR3 nucleotides: TGCAGCGTTGCTGCAGGGTTATACAATGAGCAGTTCTTC.

There are many counts of this clonotype. The CDR3 coding sequence is TGCAGTGCTAGTTCGGGGGAGGACACTGAAGCTTTCTTT. It encodes CSASSGEDTEAFF. The chain employs TRBV20-1 and TRBJ1-1; the D gene is possibly TRBD1 (5 bases). Trimming removed 3 bases at V and 3 bases at J, with 11 bases between. The CDR3 loop spans 13 amino acids. Germline V CDR1 and CDR2: DFQATT, SNEGSKA (reference sequence).

The table lists this clonotype with many counts. This chain's CDR3 is CASMTSGGSDTQYF. The CDR3 DNA reads as TGTGCCAGCATGACTAGCGGAGGTTCAGATACGCAGTATTTT. V usage is TRBV2 and J usage is TRBJ2-3; TRBD2 matches at 9 bases. V was pared by 7 bases and J by 4 bases, with 6 bases of the junction left unmatched. The germline CDR1 and CDR2 sequences are SNHLY and FYNNEI. The CDR3 is made up of 14 amino acids.

Ten or more counts support this clonotype. The V and J genes are TRBV7-9 and TRBJ2-1, with TRBD2 identical over 7 bases. After removal of 7 bases from V and 6 bases from J, the junction contained 9 bases not matched to a gene. CDR3 size: 14 residues. Per germline, CDR1 SEHNR and CDR2 FQNEAQ (reference sequence). DNA of the CDR3: TGTGCCAGCACCCACCCCGGGGGGTCCAATGAGCAGTTCTTC. This gives the protein CASTHPGGSNEQFF.

About this clonotype: A much larger clone sits a single nucleotide away, making a read error possible. Here the CDR3 reads CASSDLAGPIDTQYF. The CDR3 bases are TGTGCCAGCAGTGATCTAGCGGGGCCCATAGATACGCAGTATTTT. The chain is built from TRBV6-1 and TRBJ2-3, with 9 bases fitting TRBD2. V dropped 3 bases and J dropped 5; count of bases not matched to a gene: 6. Per the germline V gene, CDR1 is MNHNS and CDR2 is SASEGT. This CDR3 has 15 residues.

This clonotype occurred many times. This chain links TRBV27 with TRBJ2-3, with 9 bases matching TRBD2. CDR3 length: 14 residues. CDR1 and CDR2 (germline): MNHEY, SMNVEV (reference sequence). Trimming removed 7 bases from V and 0 bases from J; junction bases left unmatched: 2. DNA for the CDR3: TGTGCCAGCACACTAGCGGGCAGCACAGATACGCAGTATTTT. This encodes CASTLAGSTDTQYF.

This clonotype showed up many times. Germline is not matched at one junction end, which may reflect a read error. The chain combines TRBV27 with TRBJ2-1, with a possible D match to TRBD2 (7 bases). Germline assignment: CDR1 MNHEY and CDR2 SMNVEV (reference sequence). CDR3 length equals 14 residues. The CDR3 nucleotides read TGCGCCAGCCGGGGGGCGGGAGCCTACAATGAGCAGTTCTTC. The encoded protein is CASRGAGAYNEQFF.

Only a few counts were recorded for this clonotype. The V call is TRBV20-1, the J call TRBJ1-2, with 7 bases matching TRBD1. V lost 5 bases, J lost 8 bases, and 8 bases stayed unmatched. CDR3 length equals 12 residues. Germline CDR1 and CDR2: DFQATT and SNEGSKA (reference sequence). CDR3 in DNA: TGCAGTGCTTACAGGGGAGTGGGCGGCTACACCTTC. It yields the protein CSAYRGVGGYTF.

The sample holds many counts of this clonotype. J is TRBJ2-3 and V is TRBV6-1, with D perhaps matching TRBD2 (6 bases). V was pared by 5 bases and J by 3 bases, with 15 bases between. Germline V lookup: CDR1 MNHNS, CDR2 SASEGT. The CDR3 length is 15 residues. CDR3 bases: TGTGCCAGCAGTAGCGGTGGGGGGATGACAGATACGCAGTATTTT. It translates to CASSSGGGMTDTQYF.